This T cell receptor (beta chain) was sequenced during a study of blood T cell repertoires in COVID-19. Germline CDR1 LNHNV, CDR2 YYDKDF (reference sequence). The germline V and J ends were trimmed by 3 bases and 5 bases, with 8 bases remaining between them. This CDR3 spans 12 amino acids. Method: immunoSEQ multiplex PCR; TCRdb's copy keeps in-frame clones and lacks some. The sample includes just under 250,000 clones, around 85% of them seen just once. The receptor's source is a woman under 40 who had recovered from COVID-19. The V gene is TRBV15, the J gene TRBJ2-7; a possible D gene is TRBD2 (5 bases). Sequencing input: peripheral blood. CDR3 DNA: TGTGCCACCAGCAGGGGGAGCCACGAGCAGTACTTC. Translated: CATSRGSHEQYF.